This TCR beta chain originates from a study of T cell responses to AZD1222 COVID-19 vaccine. Broader study findings: White British people made up most donors, females outnumbered males, and clonal diversity was possibly underestimated. Repertoires were collected only later (after the peak T cell response had occurred). There were vaccine-associated CD4 TCRs across spike, dominant at 160-218 and 743-854.

Recipients boosted at about 4 weeks or about 12 weeks are pooled. Assay: immunoSEQ multiplex PCR; the TCRdb copy retains only in-frame clones and omits some. The sample carries roughly 150,000 clones, roughly 92% recorded once. Concerning this clone itself: Its antigen is not known.

This CDR3 contains 15 residues. Germline V gene data show CDR1 as SQVTM and CDR2 as ANQGSEA. V lost 5 bases to trimming and J lost 5 bases, with 18 bases between them. This chain joins TRBV29-1 and TRBJ2-2, with D perhaps matching TRBD2 (6 bases). The source is an adult who received the AZD1222 COVID-19 vaccine. The sequencing used peripheral blood, collected 28 days after the second AZD1222 dose. CDR3 coding DNA: TGCAGCGTTAGGCGGGGAGGTCTTGGGACCGGGGAGCTGTTTTTT. It specifies CSVRRGGLGTGELFF.